Shown below are 29 T cell receptor beta chains from a single sample sequenced in a study of T cells in Graves' hyperthyroidism and ophthalmopathy. Using RNA transcripts as the source, TCR beta CDR3 regions were amplified. The TCR CDR3 was amplified in a first-round RT-PCR using the HTBI primer set. In TCRdb, the multiplex PCR reads were re-called with MiXCR into one record per CDR3 protein. In the table there are about 840,000 distinct CDR3 sequences, about 38% of which are singletons. The sequenced sample was blood. The receptor source for this set is a man aged 18 to 29 with Graves' hyperthyroidism.

At least ten counts were recorded for this clonotype. The chain couples TRBV25-1 to TRBJ1-3; D remains unclear. Trimming pared 6 bases from V and 4 bases from J, leaving 13 bases between. The CDR3 covers 14 residues. CDR1 is MGHDK and CDR2 is SYGVNS in the germline V gene. DNA of the CDR3: TGTGCCAGCAGCCCCGCCCTGGGCGGAAACACCATATATTTT. Its protein is CASSPALGGNTIYF.

This clonotype was detected ten times or more. The chain combines TRBV2 with TRBJ1-5; TRBD1 matches at 7 bases. The length of the CDR3 is 14 residues. Looked up from germline, CDR1 is SNHLY and CDR2 is FYNNEI. V trimming: 6 bases; J trimming: 5 bases; junction bases outside the gene matches: 7. The CDR3 DNA follows: TGTGCCAGCAGGAAGGACAGGAGGGATCAGCCCCAGCATTTT. This translates into CASRKDRRDQPQHF.

This clonotype was counted a few times. The J gene is TRBJ1-2, the V gene TRBV6-5; D unclear. Germline V CDR1 and CDR2: MNHEY, SVGAGI. V dropped 4 bases and J dropped 7 bases, with 16 bases sitting between them. This CDR3 contains 14 residues. In DNA, the CDR3 is TGTGCCAGCAGTTCCCGGACCAAGTCAGGTGGCTACACCTTC. It codes for CASSSRTKSGGYTF.

There are many counts of this clonotype. V and J are TRBV11-1 and TRBJ1-6; D ambiguous. The germline V and J ends were trimmed by 5 bases and 4 bases, with 9 bases remaining between them. The V gene's germline CDR1 is SGHAT and CDR2 FQDESV (reference sequence). CDR3 length: 14 amino acids. CDR3 loop: CASSLDGYNSPLHF. The CDR3 DNA is TGTGCCAGCAGCCTTGACGGATATAATTCACCCCTCCACTTT.

The CDR3: CASSVSYSVDTEAFF. Written as DNA, the CDR3 is TGTGCCAGCTCAGTCAGTTATTCAGTGGACACTGAAGCTTTCTTT. The rearrangement links TRBV2 to TRBJ1-1; D remains ambiguous. V was trimmed by 8 bases and J by 3 bases, leaving 19 bases between them. This CDR3 spans 15 amino acids. Germline CDR1 is SNHLY and CDR2 is FYNNEI.

This chain uses TRBV5-4 with TRBJ2-7, with TRBD2 matching over 11 bases. CDR1 is SGHNT, CDR2 YYREEE, per germline (reference sequence). Trimming took 3 bases from V and 6 from J; bases not matched to a gene: 11. The CDR3 runs 16 residues. CDR3 DNA sequence: TGTGCCAGCAGCTCTGGGACTAGCGGCGCCTCGGGCGAGCAGTACTTC. The encoded protein is CASSSGTSGASGEQYF.

The chain employs TRBV19 and TRBJ2-2; the match to TRBD2 covers 15 bases. The V gene's germline CDR1 is LNHDA and CDR2 SQIVND (reference sequence). The CDR3 totals 17 residues. V was clipped by 6 bases and J by 4 bases; unmatched bases: 6. The CDR3 is CASRPGLAGGGTGELFF. The CDR3 bases are TGTGCCAGTAGGCCGGGACTAGCGGGAGGCGGCACCGGGGAGCTGTTTTTT.

This clonotype was counted between two and nine times. The chain uses TRBV7-9 and TRBJ2-7; the D is unclear. This CDR3 is 15 amino acids long. Trimming left V 0 bases short and J 2 bases short, with 11 bases between. Germline CDR1 and CDR2: SEHNR and FQNEAQ (reference sequence). The CDR3 DNA sequence: TGTGCCAGCAGCTTAGCGCTTGCGCCGACCTACGAGCAGTACTTC. Translation gives CASSLALAPTYEQYF.

The CDR3 loop is CASTLGQGAYEQYF. In DNA, the CDR3 is TGTGCCAGCACCCTGGGACAGGGGGCTTACGAGCAGTACTTC. This chain joins TRBV5-4 and TRBJ2-7, with 12 nucleotides matching TRBD1. CDR3 length: 14 amino acids. Germline loops: CDR1 SGHNT, CDR2 YYREEE (reference sequence). V lost 6 bases to trimming and J lost 4 bases; unmatched junction nucleotides: 5.

The rearrangement uses TRBV2 and TRBJ2-5; 9 positions match TRBD1. Germline-derived CDR1 and CDR2 are SNHLY and FYNNEI. This CDR3 has 15 amino acids. Losses at the gene ends were 6 bases for V and 9 bases for J; bases not matched to a gene: 14. The DNA for the CDR3 is TGTGCCAGCAGAAAAACGGGACAGGGCTATCAGCCCCAGTACTTC. It translates to CASRKTGQGYQPQYF.

This sequence joins TRBV5-8 and TRBJ1-5; D not certain. V was clipped by 0 bases and J by 0 bases, with 7 bases between them. Germline assignment: CDR1 SGHTS and CDR2 YDEGEE. This CDR3 is 15 amino acids long. DNA of the CDR3: TGTGCCAGCAGCTTGGGGGAGAATAGCAATCAGCCCCAGCATTTT. Amino acids: CASSLGENSNQPQHF.

V gene TRBV10-3 combines with J gene TRBJ1-5; TRBD1 agrees at 8 bases. Germline values: CDR1 ENHRY, CDR2 SYGVKD. The CDR3 totals 17 residues. V dropped 10 bases and J dropped 0; count of bases not matched to a gene: 14. In DNA form, the CDR3 reads TGTGCCAGCAGCTTTACCGGGACAGGAGATAGCAATCAGCCCCAGCATTTT. Translation: CASSFTGTGDSNQPQHF.

This clonotype was found once. The gene calls are TRBV7-8 and TRBJ1-6; 10 bases agree with TRBD1. The CDR3 length is 16 residues. Trimming cost V 5 bases and J 7 bases; bases outside gene matches: 8. From germline, CDR1 is SGHVS and CDR2 FQNEAQ. DNA of the CDR3: TGTGCCAGCAGCCACCGGGACAGGGGCTCGAATTCACCCCTCCACTTT. Protein sequence: CASSHRDRGSNSPLHF.

There are a few counts of this clonotype. The chain is built from TRBV9 and TRBJ2-7, with D possibly matching TRBD1 (5 bases). Germline CDR1 SGDLS, CDR2 YYNGEE. Trimming took off 3 bases at V and 3 bases at J, with 10 bases between the two ends. CDR3 length: 13 amino acids. CDR3 protein: CASSGGDSYEQYF. The CDR3 DNA sequence: TGTGCCAGCAGCGGAGGAGACAGCTACGAGCAGTACTTC.

This clonotype was detected ten times or more. The chain employs TRBV2 and TRBJ1-1; D is undetermined. Germline values: CDR1 SNHLY, CDR2 FYNNEI. V was cut by 7 bases and J by 4 bases, with 13 bases left in between. CDR3 size: 13 residues. CDR3 loop: CASTLDSTTEAFF. CDR3 in DNA: TGTGCCAGCACCTTGGACTCCACCACTGAAGCTTTCTTT.

This clonotype has at least ten counts. The CDR3: CSAQPLANYGYTF. The CDR3 nucleotides are TGCAGTGCACAGCCGCTAGCTAACTATGGCTACACCTTC. V is TRBV20-1 and J is TRBJ1-2, with D unclear. Trimming took 6 bases from V and 0 from J, leaving 11 bases between them. The germline CDR1 and CDR2 sequences are DFQATT and SNEGSKA (reference sequence). This CDR3 region has 13 residues.

The gene calls are TRBV29-1 and TRBJ2-5; 7 bases fit TRBD1. Unmatched junction bases numbered 3, after V lost 6 bases and J lost 2 bases. Germline CDR1 reads SQVTM; CDR2 reads ANQGSEA. This CDR3 has 12 amino acids. CDR3: CSVGGQQETQYF. DNA of the CDR3: TGCAGCGTAGGGGGACAGCAAGAGACCCAGTACTTC.

The table lists this clonotype with many counts. The chain couples TRBV12-3 or TRBV12-4 to TRBJ1-4; D gene ambiguous. Trimming stripped 6 bases from V and 8 bases from J, with 10 bases between. The CDR3 covers 12 residues. In nucleotides, the CDR3 is TGTGCCAGCAGCCCGGGAGGCGAAAAACTGTTTTTT. Translation: CASSPGGEKLFF.

This clonotype was observed a handful of times. This chain links TRBV9 with TRBJ2-2; D is undetermined. Per the germline V gene, CDR1 is SGDLS and CDR2 is YYNGEE. The germline V and J ends were trimmed by 4 bases and 1 base, with 11 bases remaining between them. The CDR3 consists of 15 residues. CDR3 protein: CASSPRTVNTGELFF. Written as DNA, the CDR3 is TGTGCCAGCAGCCCCCGGACGGTGAACACCGGGGAGCTGTTTTTT.

Concerning this clonotype: At one end the junction does not follow the germline gene, possibly because of a read error. The chain combines TRBV2 with TRBJ2-2, with a tentative D call TRBD2 (6 bases). The CDR3 is 10 residues long. Germline-derived CDR1 and CDR2 are SNHLY and FYNNEI. In DNA, the CDR3 is TGTGCCAGCAGTATCGGGGGGCTGTTTTTT. Its protein product is CASSIGGLFF.

This chain joins TRBV6-1 and TRBJ2-5, with 7 bases lining up with TRBD2. The V gene's germline CDR1 is MNHNS and CDR2 SASEGT. With 6 bases clipped from V and 4 bases from J, the junction kept 8 bases outside the gene matches. The CDR3 consists of 14 residues. For the CDR3, the DNA is TGTGCCAGCAGCTGGGAGGGAGGGAGAGAGACCCAGTACTTC. Its protein product is CASSWEGGRETQYF.

This chain connects TRBV4-3 to TRBJ2-5; D gene unclear. This CDR3 region has 13 residues. The V end lost 3 bases, the J end lost 3 bases, and 8 bases lay between the germline ends. Germline V gene lookup returns CDR1 LGHNA and CDR2 YSLEER. The DNA of the CDR3 is TGCGCCAGCAGCCATAGACTGGAAGAGACCCAGTACTTC. Translation gives CASSHRLEETQYF.

This clonotype has a count of ten or more. The genes are TRBV15 and TRBJ1-5; perhaps TRBD1 as D (6 bases). The CDR3 is 14 residues long. Germline CDR1 is LNHNV and CDR2 is YYDKDF (reference sequence). The germline V and J ends were trimmed by 0 bases and 7 bases, with 10 bases remaining between them. CDR3 sequence (DNA): TGTGCCACCAGCAGAGACAGGGGAAGGCAGCCCCAGCATTTT. It is translated as CATSRDRGRQPQHF.

The CDR3 is CASTPRGGSYGYTF. Here the CDR3 DNA reads TGTGCCAGCACCCCTCGGGGGGGCTCCTATGGCTACACCTTC. The chain joins TRBV7-9 to TRBJ1-2; tentatively, D is TRBD1 (6 bases). V was trimmed by 7 bases and J by 4 bases, leaving 16 bases between them. This CDR3 is built from 14 residues. The germline V gene has CDR1 SEHNR and CDR2 FQNEAQ (reference sequence).

As concerns this clonotype: The junction departs from germline at one end; a sequencing error may be responsible. The chain is built from TRBV7-9 and TRBJ1-6; TRBD1 might be the D (5 bases). The CDR3 spans 15 residues. The germline CDR1 and CDR2 sequences are SEHNR and FQNEAQ (reference sequence). CDR3 residues: CASSFAGTHNPPLHF. In DNA, the CDR3 is TGTGCCAGCAGCTTTGCCGGGACGCATAATCCACCCCTCCACTTT.

This clonotype was seen many times. The chain couples TRBV14 to TRBJ1-2, with 8 bases fitting TRBD1. CDR1 and CDR2 (germline): SGHDN, FVKESK. J was trimmed by 2 bases and V by 1 base; bases with no gene match: 3. The CDR3 is 15 amino acids. The CDR3 DNA follows: TGTGCCAGCAGCCAAGTTTCAGGGGGCAACTATGGCTACACCTTC. Protein sequence: CASSQVSGGNYGYTF.

This clonotype was recorded a few times. Here the CDR3 DNA reads TGTGCCAGCAGCTTGATGACAGGCCCTAATGAAAAACTGTTTTTT. Protein: CASSLMTGPNEKLFF. The rearrangement joins TRBV5-5 to TRBJ1-4; tentative D call: TRBD1 (6 bases). This CDR3 contains 15 residues. Trimming left V 1 base short and J 3 bases short, with 10 bases between. The germline V gene encodes CDR1 SGHKS and CDR2 YYEKEE (reference sequence).

The J gene is TRBJ2-5, the V gene TRBV2; TRBD2 aligns across 12 bases. Germline V lookup: CDR1 SNHLY, CDR2 FYNNEI. Trimming at V came to 3 bases and at J to 2 bases, leaving 1 base not matched to a gene. There are 15 residues in the CDR3. The CDR3 region is CASSEGTSGQETQYF. Here the CDR3 DNA reads TGTGCCAGCAGTGAGGGGACTAGCGGGCAAGAGACCCAGTACTTC.

This clonotype was recorded many times. The gene calls are TRBV29-1 and TRBJ2-5; maybe TRBD1 (5 bases). Germline CDR1 SQVTM, CDR2 ANQGSEA. V shed 5 bases and J shed 1 base, with 17 bases lying between them. This CDR3 is 15 amino acids long. The CDR3 DNA reads as TGCAGCGTTCAGGTCTCCGCAGGGCTCCAAGAGACCCAGTACTTC. Protein sequence: CSVQVSAGLQETQYF.